A selection of T cell receptor beta chains follows, all from one sample in a study of T cells expressing NK-cell markers. One entry per CDR3 protein, without DNA, is what TCRdb gives after re-calling the 5' RACE reads. This sample's clone table lists about 260,000 distinct CDR3 sequences. Sequencing was performed on blood T cells: a sorted CD56 or NKG2C T cell subset, CD4+ or CD8+ T cells, or bulk PBMC T cells (not recorded which). The receptor set was obtained from a woman between 18 and 70 years old in good health. CDR3s include the opening cysteine and the closing phenylalanine or tryptophan.

v_gene: TRBV18
j_gene: TRBJ2-7
CDR3aa: CASSPDRGEQYF

v_gene: TRBV20-1
j_gene: TRBJ2-3
CDR3aa: CSARVPGADTQYF

v_gene: TRBV21-1
j_gene: TRBJ2-5
CDR3aa: CASSKGGTLQETQYF

v_gene: TRBV13
j_gene: TRBJ2-5
CDR3aa: CASSTGGKAPKETQYF

v_gene: TRBV7-2
j_gene: TRBJ1-2
CDR3aa: CASSLLGGQVGYTF

v_gene: TRBV7-3
j_gene: TRBJ2-1
CDR3aa: CASSTGLAYYNEQFF

v_gene: TRBV28
j_gene: TRBJ1-5
CDR3aa: CASRLTDQPQHF

v_gene: TRBV5-1
j_gene: TRBJ1-1
CDR3aa: CASSREATMNTEAFF

v_gene: TRBV20-1
j_gene: TRBJ1-4
CDR3aa: CSAAGQSNEKLFF

v_gene: TRBV20-1
j_gene: TRBJ1-3
CDR3aa: CSARQGGNTIYF

v_gene: TRBV5-6
j_gene: TRBJ2-5
CDR3aa: CASSLVEGRETQYF

v_gene: TRBV11-1
j_gene: TRBJ2-7
CDR3aa: CASSPPTGPIYEQYF

v_gene: TRBV27
j_gene: TRBJ1-1
CDR3aa: CASNPRSGYTEAFF

v_gene: TRBV19
j_gene: TRBJ2-5
CDR3aa: CASAPLGTKETQYF

v_gene: TRBV21-1
j_gene: TRBJ2-2
CDR3aa: CASSDGTEYTGELFF

v_gene: TRBV20-1
j_gene: TRBJ2-1
CDR3aa: CSAQKLAGGYNEQFF

v_gene: TRBV7-9
j_gene: TRBJ1-5
CDR3aa: CASSIGADQPQHF

v_gene: TRBV20-1
j_gene: TRBJ1-1
CDR3aa: CSAIERTTEAFF

v_gene: TRBV12-3/TRBV12-4
j_gene: TRBJ1-1
CDR3aa: CASSRPVDRGPEAFF

v_gene: TRBV10-2
j_gene: TRBJ2-4
CDR3aa: CASSEIGQTKNIQYF

v_gene: TRBV3-1
j_gene: TRBJ2-1
CDR3aa: CASSRDRGWTEQFF

v_gene: TRBV25-1
j_gene: TRBJ1-5
CDR3aa: CASSATGASNQPQHF

v_gene: TRBV18
j_gene: TRBJ2-3
CDR3aa: CASSPVYADTQYF

v_gene: TRBV7-2
j_gene: TRBJ1-2
CDR3aa: CASSSTFNYGYTF

v_gene: TRBV20-1
j_gene: TRBJ2-4
CDR3aa: CSAFPGLAKNIQYF

v_gene: TRBV18
j_gene: TRBJ1-1
CDR3aa: CASSPISTENTEAFF

v_gene: TRBV7-9
j_gene: TRBJ2-3
CDR3aa: CASILGGGDTQYF

v_gene: TRBV20-1
j_gene: TRBJ2-1
CDR3aa: CSAPKGTSRNEQFF

v_gene: TRBV10-2
j_gene: TRBJ2-1
CDR3aa: CASSPTSGGSNEQFF

v_gene: TRBV7-2
j_gene: TRBJ2-2
CDR3aa: CASSLVVRNTGELFF

v_gene: TRBV6-1
j_gene: TRBJ2-7
CDR3aa: CASRLDIYEQYF

v_gene: TRBV20-1
j_gene: TRBJ1-1
CDR3aa: CSARRNPGQYTEAFF

v_gene: TRBV4-2
j_gene: TRBJ2-3
CDR3aa: CASSQGFIWSGPSTDTQYF

v_gene: TRBV5-1
j_gene: TRBJ2-3
CDR3aa: CASSYGQASTDTQYF

v_gene: TRBV10-3
j_gene: TRBJ2-7
CDR3aa: CAINDGQSATYEQYF

v_gene: TRBV12-3/TRBV12-4
j_gene: TRBJ2-3
CDR3aa: CASSRDLGTDTQYF

v_gene: TRBV12-3/TRBV12-4
j_gene: TRBJ1-1
CDR3aa: CASSLGVMNTEAFF

v_gene: TRBV2
j_gene: TRBJ2-7
CDR3aa: CASKAAGQGWYEQYF

v_gene: TRBV7-9
j_gene: TRBJ1-4
CDR3aa: CASSLVAGGELFF

v_gene: TRBV20-1
j_gene: TRBJ2-1
CDR3aa: CSAGLAGLDEQFF

v_gene: TRBV20-1
j_gene: TRBJ1-5
CDR3aa: CSARDGGQSSNQPQHF

v_gene: TRBV5-5
j_gene: TRBJ2-5
CDR3aa: CASSSRKTSQTKETQYF

v_gene: TRBV14
j_gene: TRBJ2-1
CDR3aa: CASSQEARLANEQFF

v_gene: TRBV6-5
j_gene: TRBJ2-1
CDR3aa: CASSYGTGEQFF

v_gene: TRBV12-3/TRBV12-4
j_gene: TRBJ2-5
CDR3aa: CASSLLGTSGQETQYF

v_gene: TRBV5-6
j_gene: TRBJ2-1
CDR3aa: CASSQGLADTYNEQFF

v_gene: TRBV23-1
j_gene: TRBJ1-5
CDR3aa: CAIVGADQPQHF